The 8 T cell receptor beta chains given below trace back to one sample, sequenced in a study of blood T cell repertoires in COVID-19. TCRdb's copy holds only in-frame clones and misses some; the assay was immunoSEQ multiplex PCR. The sample yields about 170,000 clones, about 90% seen once. Sequenced: PBMCs or T cells enriched from blood (not recorded which). These TCRs come from a human donor with acute COVID-19. The donor label of this sample is uncertain.

The CDR3 reads CASSLGQSTYEQYF. The CDR3 DNA reads TGTGCCAGTAGTCTTGGACAGTCGACCTACGAGCAGTACTTC. This chain links TRBV19 with TRBJ2-7, with D possibly TRBD1 on 6 matching bases. This CDR3 is built from 14 residues. V lost 5 bases and J lost 2, with 13 bases in between. Per germline, CDR1 LNHDA and CDR2 SQIVND (reference sequence).

V usage is TRBV25-1 and J usage is TRBJ1-4; the match to TRBD1 covers 7 bases. Unmatched junction bases numbered 9, after V lost 6 bases and J lost 8 bases. CDR1 and CDR2 (germline): MGHDK, SYGVNS. This CDR3 region has 14 residues. The CDR3 spells CASSPDRAPEKLFF. DNA of the CDR3: TGTGCCAGCAGCCCTGACAGGGCACCGGAAAAACTGTTTTTT.

The chain carries TRBV30 and TRBJ1-1; 7 positions agree with TRBD1. V dropped 4 bases and J dropped 5; count of bases not matched to a gene: 16. Germline lookup yields CDR1 GTSNPN and CDR2 SVGIG (reference sequence). The CDR3 totals 16 residues. CDR3 DNA: TGTGCCTGGATAAGAGGGACACTCCTCAGGGGGACTGAAGCTTTCTTT. Amino acid sequence: CAWIRGTLLRGTEAFF.

The V gene is TRBV3-1 (or the pseudogene TRBV3-2), the J gene TRBJ2-3; TRBD2 aligns across 11 bases. Germline CDR1 reads LGHDT; CDR2 reads YNNKEL (reference sequence). The junction had 9 bases not matched to a gene; V was cut back by 5 bases and J by 5 bases. This CDR3 region has 16 residues. DNA of the CDR3: TGTGCCAGCAGCGAACTAGCGGGGGAGGAGGGAGATACGCAGTATTTT. Translated, it gives CASSELAGEEGDTQYF.

The gene calls are TRBV7-2 and TRBJ1-2; 11 nucleotides align to TRBD1. The CDR3 consists of 13 residues. V shed 5 bases, J shed 8 bases, and the junction held 4 bases outside the gene matches. Germline V gives CDR1 SGHTA, CDR2 FQGNSA. The CDR3 protein is CASSPGQGAGYTF. In DNA, the CDR3 is TGTGCCAGCAGCCCCGGACAGGGGGCAGGCTACACCTTC.

The chain links TRBV6-4 to TRBJ1-1; D call uncertain. The CDR3 spans 16 residues. Trimming took 4 bases from V and 1 from J, leaving 16 bases between them. CDR1 MRHNA and CDR2 SNTAGT come from the germline V gene. The CDR3: CASSATGSTPNTEAFF. CDR3 coding DNA: TGTGCCAGCAGTGCGACCGGGTCGACTCCGAACACTGAAGCTTTCTTT.

For the CDR3, the DNA is TGCGCCAGCAGCCAAGACGGTAGGAGCGAGCAGTACTTC. It is translated as CASSQDGRSEQYF. V usage is TRBV4-1 and J usage is TRBJ2-7; D gene unclear. The CDR3 has 13 amino acids. Germline V gene sequence: CDR1 MGHRA, CDR2 YSYEKL. Trimming took off 0 bases at V and 6 bases at J, with 9 bases between the two ends.

This clone has more than one count but fewer than ten. For the CDR3, the DNA is TGTGCCAGCAAGGGGGGGTCTGGAAATCAGCCCCAGCATTTT. Its protein product is CASKGGSGNQPQHF. This chain uses TRBV2 with TRBJ1-5; D possibly corresponds to TRBD1 (6 bases). Germline-derived CDR1 and CDR2 are SNHLY and FYNNEI. Trimming pared 7 bases from V and 4 bases from J, leaving 14 bases between. The CDR3 sequence is 14 residues long.